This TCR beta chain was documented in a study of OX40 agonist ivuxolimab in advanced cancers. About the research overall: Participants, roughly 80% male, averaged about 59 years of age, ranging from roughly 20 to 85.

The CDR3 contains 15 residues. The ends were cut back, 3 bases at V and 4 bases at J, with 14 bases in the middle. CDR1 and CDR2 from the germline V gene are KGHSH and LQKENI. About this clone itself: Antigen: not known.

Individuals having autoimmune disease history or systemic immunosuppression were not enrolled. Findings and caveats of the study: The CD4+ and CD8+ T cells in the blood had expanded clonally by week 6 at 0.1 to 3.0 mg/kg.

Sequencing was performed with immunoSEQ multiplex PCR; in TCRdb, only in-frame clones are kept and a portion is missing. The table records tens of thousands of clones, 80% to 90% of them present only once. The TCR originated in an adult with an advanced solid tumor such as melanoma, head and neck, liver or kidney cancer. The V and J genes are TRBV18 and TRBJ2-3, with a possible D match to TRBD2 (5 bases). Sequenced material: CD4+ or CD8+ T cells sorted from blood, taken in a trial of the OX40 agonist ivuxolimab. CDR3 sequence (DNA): TGTGCCAGCTCACCGGGCGCTAGCTACTCAGATACGCAGTATTTT. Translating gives CASSPGASYSDTQYF.